These 27 T cell receptor beta chains were all obtained from the same sample, sequenced in a study of cytomegalovirus exposure and HLA in healthy donors. 13 Jbeta primers and 60 Vbeta primers were used for the PCR. Some clones are missing from TCRdb's copy, which holds only in-frame ones; the method was immunoSEQ multiplex PCR. The table includes 150,000 or so clones, 60% to 85% detected once. The sequenced material came from PBMCs. The receptor set was obtained from a man aged 25-40 years in good health and CMV-seronegative.

This clone was picked up a small number of times. This CDR3 is CASSARANEKLFF. The CDR3 DNA reads TGTGCCAGTAGTGCCCGGGCTAATGAAAAACTGTTTTTT. V and J are TRBV19 and TRBJ1-4; D remains ambiguous. Trimming pared 5 bases from V and 3 bases from J, leaving 7 bases between. The CDR3 has 13 residues. Germline values: CDR1 LNHDA, CDR2 SQIVND (reference sequence).

The gene calls are TRBV15 and TRBJ2-3, with 8 bases fitting TRBD1. With V trimmed by 4 bases and J by 5 bases, 11 bases remained unmatched. The CDR3 contains 16 residues. CDR1 and CDR2 (germline): LNHNV, YYDKDF (reference sequence). In DNA, the CDR3 is TGTGCCACCAGCACGAGGTTGGACAGGGACGGAGATACGCAGTATTTT. This encodes CATSTRLDRDGDTQYF.

The chain recombines TRBV7-9 with TRBJ1-1, with 9 bases fitting TRBD1. V lost 5 bases to trimming and J lost 4 bases; unmatched junction nucleotides: 11. The CDR3 has 16 amino acids. Germline V gene sequence: CDR1 SEHNR, CDR2 FQNEAQ (reference sequence). The CDR3 spells CASSEKGDRESTEAFF. CDR3 in DNA: TGTGCCAGCAGCGAAAAGGGGGACAGGGAGAGCACTGAAGCTTTCTTT.

This chain connects TRBV5-4 to TRBJ1-2; D call uncertain. This CDR3 is 13 amino acids long. V shed 0 bases and J shed 3 bases, with 6 bases lying between them. Germline V CDR1 and CDR2: SGHNT, YYREEE (reference sequence). As DNA, the CDR3 is TGTGCCAGCAGCTTGGATGTCGACTATGGCTACACCTTC. Translating it yields CASSLDVDYGYTF. Full variable domain (missing parts from reference TRBV5-4 and TRBJ1-2): ETGVTQSPTHLIKTRGQQVTLRCSSQSGHNTVSWYQQALGQGPQFIFQYYREEENGRGNFPPRFSGLQFPNYSSELNVNALELDDSALYLCASSLDVDYGYTFGSGTRLTVV.

Concerning this clone itself: A read error may produce the germline difference seen at one junction end. The rearrangement joins TRBV7-9 to TRBJ2-6, with D maybe TRBD1 (6 bases). Germline assignment: CDR1 SEHNR and CDR2 FQNEAQ (reference sequence). The CDR3 totals 15 residues. The CDR3 DNA follows: TGTGCCAGCAGCCCTAAGGCCTTGGGGGCCAACGGCCTGACTTTC. The encoded protein is CASSPKALGANGLTF. Looking up the rest from reference TRBV7-9 and TRBJ2-6 gives the full variable domain: DTGVSQNPRHKITKRGQNVTFRCDPISEHNRLYWYRQTLGQGPEFLTYFQNEAQLEKSRLLSDRFSAERPKGSFSTLEIQRTEQGDSAMYLCASSPKALGANGLTFGAGSRLTVL.

This chain connects TRBV7-2 to TRBJ2-2, with TRBD2 matching 10 bases. Germline-derived CDR1 and CDR2 are SGHTA and FQGNSA. The CDR3 is 18 amino acids. The ends lost 4 bases at V and 7 bases at J; junction bases unmatched: 15. Here the CDR3 DNA reads TGTGCCAGCAGCTACGGGCGAGAGCGGGGGGGCATTGGCGGGGAGCTGTTTTTT. Protein sequence: CASSYGRERGGIGGELFF. The whole variable domain, remainder taken from reference TRBV7-2 and TRBJ2-2, is GAGVSQSPSNKVTEKGKDVELRCDPISGHTALYWYRQSLGQGLEFLIYFQGNSAPDKSGLPSDRFSAERTGGSVSTLTIQRTQQEDSAVYLCASSYGRERGGIGGELFFGEGSRLTVL.

Comments on this clone: Sequence at one end of the junction differs from germline and may be a read error. This sequence joins TRBV30 and TRBJ1-1; no clear D. The CDR3 runs 11 residues. Per the germline V gene, CDR1 is GTSNPN and CDR2 is SVGIG (reference sequence). The CDR3 nucleotides read TGTGCCTCGAGGAGGAGCACTGAGGCTTTCTTT. Protein: CASRRSTEAFF.

The genes are TRBV9 and TRBJ2-1; a weak D match, TRBD2 (7 bases). Germline CDR1 is SGDLS and CDR2 is YYNGEE. The CDR3 runs 16 residues. Trimming left V 0 bases short and J 3 bases short, with 13 bases between. The CDR3 is CASSVEFGGLYNEQFF. The CDR3 DNA sequence: TGTGCCAGCAGCGTAGAGTTCGGGGGGCTCTACAATGAGCAGTTCTTC.

V and J are TRBV18 and TRBJ2-1; 11 positions agree with TRBD2. Looked up from germline, CDR1 is KGHSH and CDR2 is LQKENI. The CDR3 has 16 residues. The J segment lost 7 bases and the V segment lost 2 bases, leaving 7 bases of the junction unmatched. The CDR3 loop reads CASSPGSGRANNEQFF. DNA of the CDR3: TGTGCCAGCTCACCAGGTAGCGGGAGGGCCAATAATGAGCAGTTCTTC.

The CDR3 sequence is CASSTSTGNNEKLFF. The DNA of the CDR3 is TGTGCCAGCAGCACGTCCACAGGGAATAATGAAAAACTGTTTTTT. The V call is TRBV5-5, the J call TRBJ1-4; perhaps TRBD1 as D (6 bases). This CDR3 has 15 residues. Trimming cost V 4 bases and J 4 bases, with 14 bases left between them. The V gene's germline CDR1 is SGHKS and CDR2 YYEKEE (reference sequence). Looking up the rest from reference TRBV5-5 and TRBJ1-4 gives the full variable domain: DAGVTQSPTHLIKTRGQQVTLRCSPISGHKSVSWYQQVLGQGPQFIFQYYEKEERGRGNFPDRFSARQFPNYSSELNVNALLLGDSALYLCASSTSTGNNEKLFFGSGTQLSVL.

This clone has only one observation. This chain links TRBV28 with TRBJ1-1; D gene unclear. The V end lost 4 bases, the J end lost 3 bases, and 3 bases lay between the germline ends. The CDR3 sequence is 11 residues long. In germline, CDR1 is MDHEN, CDR2 SYDVKM. The CDR3 DNA follows: TGTGCCAGCAGTTACTACACTGAAGCTTTCTTT. Its protein product is CASSYYTEAFF. Using reference TRBV28 and TRBJ1-1 for the parts outside the CDR3, the full variable domain is DVKVTQSSRYLVKRTGEKVFLECVQDMDHENMFWYRQDPGLGLRLIYFSYDVKMKEKGDIPEGYSVSREKKERFSLILESASTNQTSMYLCASSYYTEAFFGQGTRLTVV.

This chain connects TRBV28 to TRBJ2-7, with a weak D call TRBD2 (5 bases). This CDR3 spans 14 amino acids. Germline V gene data show CDR1 as MDHEN and CDR2 as SYDVKM. V was clipped by 6 bases and J by 3 bases, with 15 bases between them. The CDR3 DNA reads TGTGCCAGCAGGGCCGAGGGAGACTTCTACGAGCAGTACTTC. Amino acids: CASRAEGDFYEQYF. Complete variable domain (other parts from reference TRBV28 and TRBJ2-7): DVKVTQSSRYLVKRTGEKVFLECVQDMDHENMFWYRQDPGLGLRLIYFSYDVKMKEKGDIPEGYSVSREKKERFSLILESASTNQTSMYLCASRAEGDFYEQYFGPGTRLTVT.

The gene calls are TRBV5-1 and TRBJ2-1; 10 bases agree with TRBD2. V shed 3 bases and J 7 bases; nucleotides not matched to a gene: 10. The germline CDR1 and CDR2 sequences are SGHRS and YFSETQ. This CDR3 has 16 amino acids. This CDR3 is CASSSDPSGSSNEQFF. For the CDR3, the DNA is TGCGCCAGCAGCTCCGACCCTAGCGGGAGTAGTAATGAGCAGTTCTTC.

The gene calls are TRBV9 and TRBJ2-5; 11 bases line up with TRBD2. CDR1 is SGDLS, CDR2 YYNGEE, per germline. The CDR3 is 14 residues long. V lost 3 bases and J lost 5; bases outside the gene matches: 3. CDR3 amino acids: CASSGGTSGETQYF. Here the CDR3 DNA reads TGTGCCAGCAGCGGCGGGACTAGCGGCGAGACCCAGTACTTC.

The rearrangement joins TRBV7-6 to TRBJ2-1; D may be TRBD2 (6 bases). The CDR3 totals 13 residues. Trimming took off 3 bases at V and 9 bases at J, with 12 bases between the two ends. Germline values: CDR1 SGHVS, CDR2 FNYEAQ. The CDR3 here is CASSFAGSSEQFF. CDR3 nucleotides: TGTGCCAGCAGCTTCGCGGGGAGTTCTGAGCAGTTCTTC.

There are a few counts of this clone. The chain recombines TRBV6-1 with TRBJ2-5; TRBD2 agrees at 10 bases. Germline CDR1 reads MNHNS; CDR2 reads SASEGT. With V trimmed by 1 base and J by 5 bases, 13 bases remained unmatched. The CDR3 runs to 18 residues. CDR3 residues: CASSEGAGLAGADETQYF. The DNA for the CDR3 is TGTGCCAGCAGTGAAGGGGCCGGGCTAGCGGGAGCGGATGAGACCCAGTACTTC.

The chain uses TRBV11-3 and TRBJ2-3; TRBD2 matches at 7 bases. V was pared by 5 bases and J by 4 bases, with 3 bases of the junction left unmatched. Germline lookup yields CDR1 SGHNT and CDR2 YENEEA. The CDR3 has 13 amino acids. This chain's CDR3 is CASSEAGSDTQYF. CDR3 nucleotides: TGTGCCAGCAGCGAAGCGGGGTCAGATACGCAGTATTTT.

The chain uses TRBV5-5 and TRBJ1-2; the D gene is possibly TRBD1 (5 bases). This CDR3 comprises 14 residues. Germline V gene lookup returns CDR1 SGHKS and CDR2 YYEKEE (reference sequence). The V and J ends lost 3 bases and 2 bases respectively, with 11 bases between them. CDR3: CASSWGGSNYGYTF. The CDR3 DNA reads TGTGCCAGCAGCTGGGGGGGATCAAACTATGGCTACACCTTC.

The chain is built from TRBV7-3 and TRBJ2-1; 8 bases match TRBD2. With 2 bases clipped from V and 0 bases from J, the junction kept 6 bases outside the gene matches. The CDR3 loop spans 17 amino acids. Germline assignment: CDR1 SGHTA and CDR2 FQGTGA. CDR3 protein: CASSLYGGAFSYNEQFF. The CDR3 DNA reads as TGTGCCAGCAGCTTATACGGGGGGGCTTTCTCCTACAATGAGCAGTTCTTC.

V is TRBV6-1 and J is TRBJ1-2, with D possibly being TRBD1 (6 bases). V was cut by 5 bases and J by 2 bases, with 9 bases left in between. CDR1 MNHNS and CDR2 SASEGT come from the germline V gene. This CDR3 spans 13 amino acids. The DNA of the CDR3 is TGTGCCAGCAGTCGGGACACCAACTATGGCTACACCTTC. Its protein product is CASSRDTNYGYTF.

The chain combines TRBV11-2 with TRBJ2-3; the match to TRBD1 covers 11 bases. The CDR3 totals 15 residues. V was pared by 6 bases and J by 3 bases, with 5 bases of the junction left unmatched. The germline gives CDR1 SGHAT, CDR2 FQNNGV. CDR3 sequence: CASSRTGGMTDTQYF. The CDR3 region has the DNA TGTGCCAGCAGTCGGACAGGGGGCATGACAGATACGCAGTATTTT. The full variable domain, with the rest looked up from reference TRBV11-2 and TRBJ2-3, is EAGVAQSPRYKIIEKRQSVAFWCNPISGHATLYWYQQILGQGPKLLIQFQNNGVVDDSQLPKDRFSAERLKGVDSTLKIQPAKLEDSAVYLCASSRTGGMTDTQYFGPGTRLTVL.

For the CDR3, the DNA is TGCAGCGTTGAATATGAGAGACAGCAAAGGAATGGCTACACCTTC. It specifies CSVEYERQQRNGYTF. The chain recombines TRBV29-1 with TRBJ1-2, with D possibly being TRBD1 (5 bases). CDR1 and CDR2 from the germline V gene are SQVTM and ANQGSEA. This CDR3 spans 15 amino acids. Trimming stripped 2 bases from V and 6 bases from J, with 19 bases between.

This clone was counted a single time. The chain employs TRBV5-4 and TRBJ2-5, with 9 bases that match TRBD2. V lost 4 bases to trimming and J lost 5 bases; unmatched junction nucleotides: 9. The CDR3 consists of 15 residues. Germline V gene data show CDR1 as SGHNT and CDR2 as YYREEE (reference sequence). The CDR3 spells CASSAALSGGETQYF. The CDR3 DNA follows: TGTGCCAGCAGCGCGGCCCTGAGCGGGGGGGAGACCCAGTACTTC.

V usage is TRBV2 and J usage is TRBJ2-2; D ambiguous. V was cut by 1 base and J by 4 bases, with 10 bases left in between. Germline CDR1 SNHLY, CDR2 FYNNEI. The CDR3 extends over 15 amino acids. The CDR3, as DNA: TGTGCCAGCAGTGAAGGGAGCGCCGGCACCGGGGAGCTGTTTTTT. It specifies CASSEGSAGTGELFF.

This chain connects TRBV5-1 to TRBJ2-5; D perhaps matches TRBD1 (5 bases). The J call may be mistaken, given a closer DNA end match to TRBJ2-7. This CDR3 comprises 12 residues. Germline loops: CDR1 SGHRS, CDR2 YFSETQ. The CDR3 protein is CASSSQGNEQYF. The DNA for the CDR3 is TGCGCCAGCAGCTCTCAGGGCAACGAGCAGTACTTC.

This clone was seen only once. This chain connects TRBV6-5 to TRBJ1-2; D is perhaps TRBD1 (6 bases). Trimming took 1 base from V and 8 from J, leaving 20 bases between them. Germline V gene sequence: CDR1 MNHEY, CDR2 SVGAGI. This CDR3 is built from 16 residues. The CDR3 spells CASSYFRGGVSEGYTF. The CDR3 nucleotides are TGTGCCAGCAGTTACTTCAGGGGTGGTGTTTCGGAAGGCTACACCTTC.

The J gene is TRBJ2-7, the V gene TRBV9, with 9 bases fitting TRBD1. Germline V gene sequence: CDR1 SGDLS, CDR2 YYNGEE. The CDR3 has 16 amino acids. J lost 0 bases, V lost 1 base, and 5 bases had no gene match. CDR3 sequence: CASSVSDRGFSYEQYF. CDR3 nucleotides: TGTGCCAGCAGCGTATCAGACAGGGGGTTCTCCTACGAGCAGTACTTC.